This entry is about one TCR beta chain. Antigen specificity is unknown. This specimen belongs to a study of T-cell memory formation after mild COVID-19. The study, taken as a whole, reports: Clones that contracted clustered mainly in CM and EM if CD4+ and in EMRA if CD8+. CD4+ bias marked clones expanding day 15 to 37, unlike balanced contracting clones. Among clones peaking at day 37 in the second wave, SARS-CoV-2 specificity remained unconfirmed.

5'RACE with constant-segment primers built TCRalpha and TCRbeta cDNA libraries with UMIs. TCRdb re-analysed the 5' RACE reads in MiXCR, keeping a single row per CDR3 protein. This sample has roughly 400,000 distinct CDR3 sequences, with about 15% found just once. Specimen: PBMCs or a T cell subset sorted from them (not recorded which). This receptor was identified in a man aged 18 to 30 who had mild COVID-19 (a few samples of this study predate the infection). Cell type and time point are not known.

CDR3: CASTLGQGGHEQYF. DNA for the CDR3: TGTGCCAGCACCCTGGGACAGGGGGGTCACGAGCAGTACTTC. This chain joins TRBV6-5 and TRBJ2-7; 11 nucleotides agree with TRBD1. V lost 7 bases, J lost 5 bases, and 7 bases stayed unmatched. Germline V CDR1 and CDR2: MNHEY, SVGAGI. The CDR3 covers 14 residues.